This T cell receptor beta chain was observed in a study of T cells expressing NK-cell markers (TCRdb year 2020). Concerning the study at large: TCR beta-chain repertoires were profiled in sorted CD3+CD56+NKG2C+, CD3+CD56+NKG2C- and CD3+CD56-NKG2C+ T-cell subsets from eight donors. Seven of the eight sequenced donors were HCMV-seropositive and one was HCMV-seronegative. Randomly selected healthy volunteers, three men and five women, were used as the eight sequenced donors. Sequencing of the libraries produced 2 x 150 bp reads on Illumina HiSeq 2000/2500, MiSeq or NextSeq.

A commercial ELISA kit detecting HCMV-specific IgG in serum was used to determine HCMV serostatus. Peripheral blood mononuclear cells were isolated from blood by Ficoll density gradient centrifugation. The reads were generated on an Illumina HiSeq 2000. TCR beta cDNA libraries were prepared using 5'RACE template switching, which introduced a universal primer site and unique molecular identifiers. cDNA synthesis was primed from the TCR beta constant segment and was followed by two successive PCR amplification steps. Concerning the study's data processing: MIGEC was used to demultiplex reads and group reads by UMI, and MiTCR was used to assemble and quantify clonotypes. Only TCR cDNA sequences supported by at least two reads were kept to exclude erroneous sequences. Downstream repertoire analysis used the tcR package, and clonotypes were matched across fractions by CDR3 nucleotide sequence plus V segment. VDJmatch was used to annotate antigen specificity against VDJdb, with one amino acid substitution in CDR3 allowed. The reads were reprocessed in TCRdb, with one entry per CDR3 protein sequence and no accompanying DNA. The V and J calls here are based on TCRdb, not the publication. The sample table records 300,000 or so distinct CDR3 sequences. The ten top clones hold 4% to 4.5% of the sample.

Broader findings and caveats from the paper: It remained unclear whether the expanded NKG2C-expressing T cell clones were specific for HCMV antigens. Those dominant clonotypes were again the most abundant among CD3+CD56-NKG2C+ cells in a handful of donors, at about 25-60.1%. In six donors, the dominant CD3+CD56+NKG2C+ clonotypes were among the top 10 CD8+ clonotypes and accounted for 1.0-7.0% of CD8+ T cells.

From cysteine to phenylalanine, the CDR3 is 14 amino acids long. No DNA is listed. The germline V gene gives CDR1 as MGHRA and CDR2 as YSYEKL. Note on this clonotype: Its specific antigen is unknown.

The receptor's source is a woman aged 18 to 75 in good health. Input material: blood T cells: a sorted CD56 or NKG2C T cell subset, CD4+ or CD8+ T cells, or bulk PBMC T cells (not recorded which). The rearranged segments are TRBV4-1 and TRBJ1-6; TCRdb designates TRBD1, a call that cannot be tested without DNA. The CDR3 corresponds to CASRPGQYNSPLHF.